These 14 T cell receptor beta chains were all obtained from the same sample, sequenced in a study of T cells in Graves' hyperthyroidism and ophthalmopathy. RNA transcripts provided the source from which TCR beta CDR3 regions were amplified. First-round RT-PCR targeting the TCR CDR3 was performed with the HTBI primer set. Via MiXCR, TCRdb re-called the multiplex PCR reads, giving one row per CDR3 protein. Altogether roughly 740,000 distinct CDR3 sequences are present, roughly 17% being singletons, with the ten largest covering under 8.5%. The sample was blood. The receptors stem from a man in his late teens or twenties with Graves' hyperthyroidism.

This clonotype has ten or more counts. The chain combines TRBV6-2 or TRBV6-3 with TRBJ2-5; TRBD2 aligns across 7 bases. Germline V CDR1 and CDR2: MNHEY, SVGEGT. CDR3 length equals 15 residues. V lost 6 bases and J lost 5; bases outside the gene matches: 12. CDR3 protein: CASRPAGRPVETQYF. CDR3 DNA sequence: TGTGCCAGCAGACCAGCGGGGAGGCCCGTCGAGACCCAGTACTTC.

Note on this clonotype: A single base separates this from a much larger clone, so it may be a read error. In DNA form, the CDR3 reads TGTGCCTGGAGTCCTACAGGGGTGGATAATCAGCCCCGGCATTTT. Translated: CAWSPTGVDNQPRHF. The chain links TRBV30 to TRBJ1-5; 7 bases line up with TRBD1. CDR3 length: 15 residues. The germline gives CDR1 GTSNPN, CDR2 SVGIG (reference sequence).

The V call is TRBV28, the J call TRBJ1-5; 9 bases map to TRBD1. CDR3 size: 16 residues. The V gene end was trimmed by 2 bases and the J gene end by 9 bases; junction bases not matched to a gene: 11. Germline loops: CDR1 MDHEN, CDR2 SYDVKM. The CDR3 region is CASSLAGTGLLPPQHF. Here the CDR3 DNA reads TGTGCCAGCAGTTTAGCAGGGACAGGGCTTCTCCCGCCCCAGCATTTT. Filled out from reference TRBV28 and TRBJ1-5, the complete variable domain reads DVKVTQSSRYLVKRTGEKVFLECVQDMDHENMFWYRQDPGLGLRLIYFSYDVKMKEKGDIPEGYSVSREKKERFSLILESASTNQTSMYLCASSLAGTGLLPPQHFGDGTRLSIL.

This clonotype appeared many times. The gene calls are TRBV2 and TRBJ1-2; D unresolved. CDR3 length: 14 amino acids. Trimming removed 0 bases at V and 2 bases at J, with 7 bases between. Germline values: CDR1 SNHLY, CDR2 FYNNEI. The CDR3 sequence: CASSEALGNYGYTF. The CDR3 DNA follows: TGTGCCAGCAGTGAAGCTCTGGGAAACTATGGCTACACCTTC.

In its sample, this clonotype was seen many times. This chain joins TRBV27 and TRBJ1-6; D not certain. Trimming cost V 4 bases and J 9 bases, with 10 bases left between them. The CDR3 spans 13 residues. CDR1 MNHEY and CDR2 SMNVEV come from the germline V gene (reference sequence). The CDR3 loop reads CASSSIGSSPLHF. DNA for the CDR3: TGTGCCAGCAGTTCCATCGGGTCTTCACCCCTCCACTTT.

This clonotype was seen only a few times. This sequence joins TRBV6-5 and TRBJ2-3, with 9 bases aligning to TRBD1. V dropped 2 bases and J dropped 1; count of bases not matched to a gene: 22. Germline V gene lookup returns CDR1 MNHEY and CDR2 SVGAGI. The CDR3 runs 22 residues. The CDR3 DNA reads TGTGCCAGCAGTTACCCGTTCTCGCGGACAGGGGCATCGGGGATCGGCACAGATACGCAGTATTTT. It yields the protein CASSYPFSRTGASGIGTDTQYF.

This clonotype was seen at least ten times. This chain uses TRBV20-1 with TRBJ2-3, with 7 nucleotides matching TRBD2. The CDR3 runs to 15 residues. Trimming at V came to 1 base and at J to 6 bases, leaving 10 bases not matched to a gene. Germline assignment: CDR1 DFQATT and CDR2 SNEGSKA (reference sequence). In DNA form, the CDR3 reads TGCAGTGCTAGAGGGATGGCGGGAGCTTCGGATACGCAGTATTTT. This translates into CSARGMAGASDTQYF.

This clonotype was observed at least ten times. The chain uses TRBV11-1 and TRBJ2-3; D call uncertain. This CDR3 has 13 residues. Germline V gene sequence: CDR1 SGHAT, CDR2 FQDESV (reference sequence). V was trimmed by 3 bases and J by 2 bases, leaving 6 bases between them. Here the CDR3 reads CASSFPITDTQYF. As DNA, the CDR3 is TGTGCCAGCAGCTTTCCGATCACAGATACGCAGTATTTT.

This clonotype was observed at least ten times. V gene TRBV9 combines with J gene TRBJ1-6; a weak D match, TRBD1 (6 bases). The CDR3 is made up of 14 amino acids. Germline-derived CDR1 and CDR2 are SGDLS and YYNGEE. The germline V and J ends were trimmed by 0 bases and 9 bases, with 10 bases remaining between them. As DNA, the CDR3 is TGTGCCAGCAGCGTAGAGTACAGGGCTTCACCCCTCCACTTT. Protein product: CASSVEYRASPLHF.

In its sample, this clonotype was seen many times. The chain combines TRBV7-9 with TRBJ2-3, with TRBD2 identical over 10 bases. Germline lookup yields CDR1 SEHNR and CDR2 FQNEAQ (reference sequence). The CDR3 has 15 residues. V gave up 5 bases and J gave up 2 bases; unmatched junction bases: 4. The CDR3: CASSQLAGNTDTQYF. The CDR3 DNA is TGTGCCAGCAGCCAACTAGCGGGGAACACAGATACGCAGTATTTT.

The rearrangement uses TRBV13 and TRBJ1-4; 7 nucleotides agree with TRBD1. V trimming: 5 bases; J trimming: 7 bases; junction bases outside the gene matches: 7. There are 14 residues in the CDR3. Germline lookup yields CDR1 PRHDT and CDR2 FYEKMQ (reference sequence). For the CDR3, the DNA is TGTGCCAGCAGCCAAGGGGGCACCTCTGAAAAACTGTTTTTT. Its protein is CASSQGGTSEKLFF.

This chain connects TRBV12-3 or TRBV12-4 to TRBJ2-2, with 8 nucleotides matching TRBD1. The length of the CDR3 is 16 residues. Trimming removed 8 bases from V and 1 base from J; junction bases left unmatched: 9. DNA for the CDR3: TGTGCCAGCCAAACGGCGGGACAGGTGAACACCGGGGAGCTGTTTTTT. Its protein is CASQTAGQVNTGELFF.

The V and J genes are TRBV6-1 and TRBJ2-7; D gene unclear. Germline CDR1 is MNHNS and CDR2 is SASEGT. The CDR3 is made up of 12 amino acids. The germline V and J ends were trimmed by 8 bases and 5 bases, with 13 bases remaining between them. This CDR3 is CASGPRVNEQYF. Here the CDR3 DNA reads TGTGCCAGCGGACCACGGGTCAACGAGCAGTACTTC.

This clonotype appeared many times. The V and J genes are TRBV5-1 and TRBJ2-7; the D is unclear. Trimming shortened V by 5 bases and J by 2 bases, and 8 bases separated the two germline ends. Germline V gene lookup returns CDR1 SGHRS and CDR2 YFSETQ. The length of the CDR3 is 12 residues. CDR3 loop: CASREKTYEQYF. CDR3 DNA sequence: TGCGCCAGCAGAGAAAAGACCTACGAGCAGTACTTC.